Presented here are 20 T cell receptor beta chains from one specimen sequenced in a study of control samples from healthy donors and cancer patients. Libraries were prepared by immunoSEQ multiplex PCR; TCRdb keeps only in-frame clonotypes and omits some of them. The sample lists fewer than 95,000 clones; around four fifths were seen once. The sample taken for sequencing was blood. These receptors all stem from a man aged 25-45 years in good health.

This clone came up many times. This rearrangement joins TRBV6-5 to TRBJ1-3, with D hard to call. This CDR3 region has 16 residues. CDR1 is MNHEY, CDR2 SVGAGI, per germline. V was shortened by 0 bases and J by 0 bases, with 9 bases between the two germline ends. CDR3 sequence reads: CASSYSPATSGNTIYF. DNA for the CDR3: TGTGCCAGCAGTTACTCCCCAGCAACCTCTGGAAACACCATATATTTT.

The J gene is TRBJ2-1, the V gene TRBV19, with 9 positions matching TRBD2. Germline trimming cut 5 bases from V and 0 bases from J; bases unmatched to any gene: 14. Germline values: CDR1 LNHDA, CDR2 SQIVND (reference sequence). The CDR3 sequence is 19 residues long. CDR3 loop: CASSARELAGAFSYNEQFF. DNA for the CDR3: TGTGCCAGTAGTGCAAGGGAACTAGCGGGCGCCTTCTCCTACAATGAGCAGTTCTTC.

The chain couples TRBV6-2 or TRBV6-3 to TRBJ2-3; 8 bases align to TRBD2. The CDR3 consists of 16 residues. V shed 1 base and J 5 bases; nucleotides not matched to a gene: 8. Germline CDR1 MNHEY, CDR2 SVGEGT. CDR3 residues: CASSYWRGSGGDTQYF. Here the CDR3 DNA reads TGTGCCAGCAGTTACTGGAGGGGAAGCGGGGGAGATACGCAGTATTTT.

CDR3 protein: CASSSGGAGTDTQYF. CDR3 nucleotides: TGTGCCAGCAGCTCAGGGGGCGCGGGGACAGATACGCAGTATTTT. The chain uses TRBV5-6 and TRBJ2-3; 8 bases are a match to TRBD1. J lost 3 bases, V lost 3 bases, and 6 bases had no gene match. Per germline, CDR1 SGHDT and CDR2 YYEEEE. The CDR3 totals 15 residues.

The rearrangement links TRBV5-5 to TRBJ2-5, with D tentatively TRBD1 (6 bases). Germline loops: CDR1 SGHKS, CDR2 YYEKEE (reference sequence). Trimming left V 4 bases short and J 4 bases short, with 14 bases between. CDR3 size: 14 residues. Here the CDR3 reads CASSAPGQGETQYF. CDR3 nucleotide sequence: TGTGCCAGCAGCGCGCCGGGACAAGGAGAGACCCAGTACTTC.

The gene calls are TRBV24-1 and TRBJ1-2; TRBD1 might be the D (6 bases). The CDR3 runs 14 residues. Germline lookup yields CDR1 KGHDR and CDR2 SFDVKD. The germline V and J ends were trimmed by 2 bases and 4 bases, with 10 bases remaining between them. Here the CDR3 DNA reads TGTGCCACCAGTGATTACCAGGGGCTCTATGGCTACACCTTC. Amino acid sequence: CATSDYQGLYGYTF.

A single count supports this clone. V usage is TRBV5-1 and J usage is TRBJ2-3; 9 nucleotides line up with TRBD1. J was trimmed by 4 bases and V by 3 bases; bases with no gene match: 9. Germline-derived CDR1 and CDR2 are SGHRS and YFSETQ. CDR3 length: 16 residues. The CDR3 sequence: CASSSTGGRSADTQYF. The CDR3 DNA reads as TGCGCCAGCAGCTCAACAGGGGGCCGGAGCGCAGATACGCAGTATTTT.

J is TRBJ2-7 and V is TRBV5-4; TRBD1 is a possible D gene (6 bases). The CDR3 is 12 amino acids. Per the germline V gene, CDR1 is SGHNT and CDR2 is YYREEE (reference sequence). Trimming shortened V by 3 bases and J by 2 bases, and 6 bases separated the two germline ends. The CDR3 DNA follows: TGTGCCAGCAGCTGGGACACCTACGAGCAGTACTTC. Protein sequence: CASSWDTYEQYF.

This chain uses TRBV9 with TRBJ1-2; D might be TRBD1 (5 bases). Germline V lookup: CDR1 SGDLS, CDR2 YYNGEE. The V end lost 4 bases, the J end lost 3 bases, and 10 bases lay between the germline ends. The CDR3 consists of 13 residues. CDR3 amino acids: CASSLGVDYGYTF. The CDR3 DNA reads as TGTGCCAGCAGCCTGGGGGTCGACTATGGCTACACCTTC.

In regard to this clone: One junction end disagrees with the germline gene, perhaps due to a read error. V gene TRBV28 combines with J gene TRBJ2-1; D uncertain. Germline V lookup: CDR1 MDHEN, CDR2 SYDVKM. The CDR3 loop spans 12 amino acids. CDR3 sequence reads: CASSPSNNEQFF. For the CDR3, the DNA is TGTGCCAGCAGTCCCTCCAACAATGAGCAGTTCTTC.

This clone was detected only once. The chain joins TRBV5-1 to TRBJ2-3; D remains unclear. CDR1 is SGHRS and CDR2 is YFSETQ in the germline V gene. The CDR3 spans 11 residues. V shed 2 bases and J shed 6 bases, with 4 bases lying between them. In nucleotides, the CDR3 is TGCGCCAGCAGCTTATACGATACGCAGTATTTT. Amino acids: CASSLYDTQYF.

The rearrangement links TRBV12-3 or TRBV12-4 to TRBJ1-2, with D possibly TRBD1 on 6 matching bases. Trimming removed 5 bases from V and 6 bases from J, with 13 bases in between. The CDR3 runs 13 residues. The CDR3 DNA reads TGTGCCAGCAGTCCCCGGGGGCGGGATGGCTACACCTTC. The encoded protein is CASSPRGRDGYTF.

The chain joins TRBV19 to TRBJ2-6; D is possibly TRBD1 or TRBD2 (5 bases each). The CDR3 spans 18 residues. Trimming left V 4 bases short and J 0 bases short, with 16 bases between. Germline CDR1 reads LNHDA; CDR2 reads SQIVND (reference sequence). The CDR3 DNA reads TGTGCCAGTAGTAAAGGGCAATGGGGGAGCTCTGGGGCCAACGTCCTGACTTTC. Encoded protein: CASSKGQWGSSGANVLTF.

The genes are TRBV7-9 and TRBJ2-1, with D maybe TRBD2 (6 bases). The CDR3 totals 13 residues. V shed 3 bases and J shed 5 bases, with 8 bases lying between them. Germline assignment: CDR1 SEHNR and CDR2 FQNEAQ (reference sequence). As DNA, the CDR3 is TGTGCCAGCAGCTTCTCTAGCGACAATGAGCAGTTCTTC. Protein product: CASSFSSDNEQFF.

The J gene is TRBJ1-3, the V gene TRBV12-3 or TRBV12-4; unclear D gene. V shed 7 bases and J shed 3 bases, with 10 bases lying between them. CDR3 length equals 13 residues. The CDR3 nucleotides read TGTGCCAGCACTTCCGGCCTTGGAAACACCATATATTTT. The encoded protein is CASTSGLGNTIYF.

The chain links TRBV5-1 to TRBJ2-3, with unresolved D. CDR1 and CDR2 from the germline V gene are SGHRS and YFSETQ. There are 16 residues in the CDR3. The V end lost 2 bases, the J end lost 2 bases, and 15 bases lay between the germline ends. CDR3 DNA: TGCGCCAGCAGCTTAGGCGGAGCAGGAGCCACAGATACGCAGTATTTT. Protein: CASSLGGAGATDTQYF.

CDR3 in DNA: TGTGCCAGCAGCCGGATGGGCAGAACAGAGACTAACTATGGCTACACCTTC. It encodes CASSRMGRTETNYGYTF. The chain is built from TRBV3-1 (or the pseudogene TRBV3-2) and TRBJ1-2; D is ambiguous. The CDR3 has 17 residues. Germline CDR1 is LGHDT and CDR2 is YNNKEL (reference sequence). V was pared by 4 bases and J by 0 bases, with 18 bases between.

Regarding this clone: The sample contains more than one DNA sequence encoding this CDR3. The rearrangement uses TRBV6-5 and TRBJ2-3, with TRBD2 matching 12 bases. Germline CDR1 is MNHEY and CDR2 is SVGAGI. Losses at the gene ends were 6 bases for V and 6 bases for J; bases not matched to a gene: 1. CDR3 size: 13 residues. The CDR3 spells CASRTSGGDTQYF. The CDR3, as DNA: TGTGCCAGCAGGACTAGCGGGGGTGATACGCAGTATTTT.

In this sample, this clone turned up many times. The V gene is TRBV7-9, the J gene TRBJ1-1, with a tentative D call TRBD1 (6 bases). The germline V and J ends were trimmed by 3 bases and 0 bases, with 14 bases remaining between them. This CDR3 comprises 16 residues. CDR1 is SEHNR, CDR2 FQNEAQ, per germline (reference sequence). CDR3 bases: TGTGCCAGCAGCTTTACAGGGTTCGACGTGAACACTGAAGCTTTCTTT. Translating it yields CASSFTGFDVNTEAFF.

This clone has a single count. CDR3 in amino acids: CASSQGRTTYEQYF. CDR3 nucleotides: TGTGCCAGCAGCCAAGGGAGGACTACCTACGAGCAGTACTTC. This chain uses TRBV3-1 (or the pseudogene TRBV3-2) with TRBJ2-7; TRBD2 is a possible D gene (6 bases). Trimming shortened V by 1 base and J by 2 bases, and 9 bases separated the two germline ends. Germline assignment: CDR1 LGHDT and CDR2 YNNKEL (reference sequence). The length of the CDR3 is 14 residues.